The clone carrying this T cell receptor (beta chain) has only one observation. What it recognizes is unknown. Germline CDR1 MNHEY, CDR2 SVGAGI. Trimming took off 4 bases at V and 6 bases at J, with 11 bases between the two ends. The CDR3 consists of 13 residues. This sample was taken from a study of OX40 agonist ivuxolimab in advanced cancers. Turning to the study itself: Under the entry rules, prior anti-PD-1, anti-PD-L1 or anti-CTLA-4 therapy was allowed, and more than 35% had some. Study observations and caveats: Low normalized clonal expansion also occurred in some nonresponding patients. CD8+ T cells were the subset that, on average, had more expanded clones than CD4+.

Clones were sequenced by immunoSEQ multiplex PCR, and TCRdb holds only the in-frame ones, with some missing. The data hold fewer than 100,000 clones, with less than 85% observed a single time. The starting material was CD4+ or CD8+ T cells sorted from blood, obtained in a trial of the OX40 agonist ivuxolimab. The J gene is TRBJ2-3, the V gene TRBV6-5; D is possibly TRBD1 (5 bases). The receptor comes from an adult with an advanced solid tumor such as melanoma, head and neck, liver or kidney cancer. CDR3 DNA sequence: TGTGCCAGCAGTTCCCAGGGTTTGGATACGCAGTATTTT. It translates to CASSSQGLDTQYF.